The 11 T cell receptor beta chains given below trace back to one sample, sequenced in a study of CD8 T cells in Susac syndrome. It was with random hexamers that roughly 0.5 to 1 ug RNA was reverse transcribed. In TCRdb, the immunoSEQ multiplex PCR reads were re-called with MiXCR into one record per CDR3 protein. This repertoire shows 200,000 or so distinct CDR3 sequences, approximately 94% found once; its top ten account for 0.093%. The source material was CD4+ T cells from PBMCs. These receptor sequences come from a human donor with multiple sclerosis.

This sequence joins TRBV28 and TRBJ2-5, with TRBD1 identical over 7 bases. V shed 6 bases, J shed 5 bases, and the junction held 6 bases outside the gene matches. Germline CDR1 MDHEN, CDR2 SYDVKM. The CDR3 is 13 residues long. In DNA form, the CDR3 reads TGTGCCAGCAGCCGCGACAGGGCGGAGACCCAGTACTTC. It is translated as CASSRDRAETQYF. The full variable domain, rest sourced from reference TRBV28 and TRBJ2-5, is DVKVTQSSRYLVKRTGEKVFLECVQDMDHENMFWYRQDPGLGLRLIYFSYDVKMKEKGDIPEGYSVSREKKERFSLILESASTNQTSMYLCASSRDRAETQYFGPGTRLLVL.

This chain joins TRBV14 and TRBJ2-5; possibly TRBD2 for D (6 bases). The germline V gene has CDR1 SGHDN and CDR2 FVKESK. Trimming shortened V by 2 bases and J by 2 bases, and 12 bases separated the two germline ends. This CDR3 has 15 amino acids. CDR3 loop: CASSQLQGGQETQYF. The CDR3 DNA sequence: TGTGCCAGCAGCCAACTCCAGGGAGGTCAAGAGACCCAGTACTTC.

V and J are TRBV14 and TRBJ2-3; 7 bases match TRBD1. Germline V gives CDR1 SGHDN, CDR2 FVKESK. This CDR3 is 16 amino acids long. Germline trimming cut 4 bases from V and 4 bases from J; bases unmatched to any gene: 11. CDR3 in amino acids: CASSPTLGQESDTQYF. In nucleotides, the CDR3 is TGTGCCAGCAGCCCCACTTTAGGACAGGAATCAGATACGCAGTATTTT.

The V gene is TRBV15, the J gene TRBJ1-2; tentative D call: TRBD1 (5 bases). The CDR3 runs 15 residues. CDR1 is LNHNV and CDR2 is YYDKDF in the germline V gene (reference sequence). V was shortened by 0 bases and J by 5 bases, with 13 bases between the two germline ends. The CDR3 nucleotides read TGTGCCACCAGCAGAGATGTGGGGCTCGGATATGGCTACACCTTC. Residues: CATSRDVGLGYGYTF.

This chain joins TRBV6-1 and TRBJ2-5, with TRBD1 matching 8 bases. Germline trimming cut 10 bases from V and 0 bases from J; bases unmatched to any gene: 7. CDR1 and CDR2 from the germline V gene are MNHNS and SASEGT. The CDR3 has 14 amino acids. CDR3 loop: CAIPGGRDQETQYF. The CDR3 DNA follows: TGTGCCATCCCAGGGGGCAGGGACCAAGAGACCCAGTACTTC.

The rearrangement links TRBV7-9 to TRBJ1-1; possible D gene TRBD1, 5 bases. This CDR3 has 14 residues. The V gene's germline CDR1 is SEHNR and CDR2 FQNEAQ (reference sequence). V lost 5 bases and J 1 base, leaving 11 bases between the germline ends. The CDR3: CASSPYGGNTEAFF. The CDR3 coding sequence is TGTGCCAGCAGCCCATATGGGGGGAACACTGAAGCTTTCTTT.

J is TRBJ2-1 and V is TRBV9; 11 bases line up with TRBD2. The CDR3 sequence is 15 residues long. In germline, CDR1 is SGDLS, CDR2 YYNGEE. The V and J ends lost 4 bases and 10 bases, in that order; junction bases with no gene match: 10. The CDR3 DNA reads TGTGCCAGCAGCCTCATAGCGGGGGGGCCTGGAGAGCAGTTCTTC. This gives the protein CASSLIAGGPGEQFF.

CDR3 residues: CASSQMEWGYTF. CDR3 sequence (DNA): TGTGCCAGCAGCCAGATGGAGTGGGGCTACACCTTC. V is TRBV3-1 and J is TRBJ1-2; D is undetermined. V was trimmed by 3 bases and J by 8 bases, leaving 10 bases between them. CDR1 is LGHDT, CDR2 YNNKEL, per germline (reference sequence). This CDR3 has 12 amino acids.

The table lists this clonotype with a count of one. The chain recombines TRBV7-6 with TRBJ2-5; D is perhaps TRBD1 (5 bases). Trimming pared 5 bases from V and 2 bases from J, leaving 12 bases between. This CDR3 region has 14 residues. Per germline, CDR1 SGHVS and CDR2 FNYEAQ. The CDR3, as DNA: TGTGCCAGCAGCCTATTCCAGGGTCAAGAGACCCAGTACTTC. Protein sequence: CASSLFQGQETQYF.

V gene TRBV7-9 combines with J gene TRBJ2-1, with D possibly matching TRBD2 (6 bases). Per the germline V gene, CDR1 is SEHNR and CDR2 is FQNEAQ (reference sequence). V was trimmed by 6 bases and J by 5 bases, leaving 20 bases between them. The CDR3 consists of 16 residues. The CDR3 loop reads CASSFGRQGLDNEQFF. For the CDR3, the DNA is TGTGCCAGCAGTTTTGGCCGGCAGGGACTTGACAATGAGCAGTTCTTC.

The V and J genes are TRBV12-3 or TRBV12-4 and TRBJ1-1; perhaps TRBD1 as D (6 bases). The CDR3 length is 14 residues. Trimming took off 6 bases at V and 5 bases at J, with 16 bases between the two ends. The CDR3 protein is CASSAQGGITEAFF. For the CDR3, the DNA is TGTGCCAGCAGCGCCCAAGGGGGAATAACTGAAGCTTTCTTT.